This is a list of T cell receptor beta chains from one sample in a study of T cell clonotyping in hematopoietic cell transplantation. Assay used: immunoSEQ multiplex PCR; TCRdb lists only in-frame clones, some missing. The sample consists of 20,000 or so clones, around 80% of them appearing once. The sequencing sample was made of peripheral blood mononuclear cells. The source of these receptors is a man aged 55 to 70 in good health. Some clones in this sample may be carry-over from other donors' samples. Each CDR3 is given with its conserved first and last residue. Fields, in order: J gene, clone size, V gene, D gene, CDR3 protein, CDR3 DNA. The D gene is left open where the match is weak. Clone size is given for some rows only: seen once, a few or many times, or a class if the clone is expanded.

TRBJ2-3,medium-sized,TRBV7-7,NA,CASSPDLRGDTQYF,TGTGCTAGCAGCCCGGACCTCCGAGGAGATACGCAGTATTTT
TRBJ2-1,NA,TRBV6-1,NA,CASSARVDEQFF,TGTGCCAGCAGTGCTAGGGTGGATGAGCAGTTCTTC
TRBJ1-1,NA,TRBV10-3,TRBD1,CAISGGGQATSTEAFF,TGTGCCATCAGTGGGGGGGGACAGGCAACAAGCACTGAAGCTTTCTTT
TRBJ1-1,NA,TRBV10-3,TRBD1,CAISEPNRGGNTEAFF,TGTGCCATCAGTGAGCCAAACAGGGGAGGAAACACTGAAGCTTTCTTT
TRBJ1-2,once,TRBV4-1,NA,CASSQESAGFSGYTF,TGCGCCAGCAGCCAAGAATCCGCAGGGTTTAGTGGCTACACCTTC
TRBJ2-5,NA,TRBV5-1,NA,CASSWAPEQGAGETQYF,TGCGCCAGCAGCTGGGCCCCCGAGCAGGGCGCAGGCGAGACCCAGTACTTC
TRBJ1-1,NA,TRBV19,NA,CASSGKIENTEAFF,TGTGCCAGTAGTGGAAAGATCGAGAACACTGAAGCTTTCTTT
TRBJ2-2,NA,TRBV7-6,TRBD1,CASSLAPRTGYGGELFF,TGTGCCAGCAGCTTAGCGCCACGGACAGGGTACGGCGGGGAGCTGTTTTTT
TRBJ1-5,NA,TRBV28,NA,CASMGGTRQPQHF,TGTGCCAGCATGGGGGGGACCCGCCAGCCCCAGCATTTT
TRBJ1-4,NA,TRBV28,NA,CASSPYVELFF,TGTGCCAGCAGCCCCTACGTGGAACTGTTTTTT
TRBJ1-4,NA,TRBV7-6,NA,CASSLVNPGPTNEKLFF,TGTGCCAGCAGCTTAGTTAATCCGGGGCCAACTAATGAAAAACTGTTTTTT
TRBJ2-7,NA,TRBV7-3,NA,CASSLFGGDEQYF,TGTGCCAGCAGCTTATTTGGCGGAGACGAGCAGTACTTC
TRBJ2-7,NA,TRBV7-2,TRBD1,CASSLEGTGVLEQYF,TGTGCCAGCAGCTTAGAAGGTACAGGGGTTCTCGAGCAGTACTTC
TRBJ2-7,NA,TRBV6-5,NA,CASSYSAGLGYEQYF,TGTGCCAGCAGTTACTCGGCGGGGTTGGGGTACGAGCAGTACTTC
TRBJ1-1,few,TRBV10-3,NA,CVTCPTGDGTEAFF,TGTGTCACATGCCCTACGGGCGACGGCACTGAAGCTTTCTTT
TRBJ1-2,NA,TRBV5-8,NA,CASSLLNNYGYTF,TGTGCCAGCAGCTTGTTGAATAACTATGGCTACACCTTC
TRBJ1-1,NA,TRBV5-1,NA,CASSLAEQMNTEAFF,TGCGCCAGCAGCTTGGCTGAACAGATGAACACTGAAGCTTTCTTT
TRBJ1-3,NA,TRBV11-2,NA,CASSSTRGNTIYF,TGTGCCAGCAGCTCTACGAGAGGAAACACCATATATTTT
TRBJ2-7,NA,TRBV11-3,NA,CASSPPGGTLGEQYF,TGTGCCAGCAGCCCCCCCGGCGGGACATTAGGGGAGCAGTACTTC
TRBJ1-1,NA,TRBV27,NA,CASSFSTGNTEAFF,TGTGCCAGCAGTTTCTCTACAGGGAACACTGAAGCTTTCTTT
TRBJ1-5,NA,TRBV25-1,TRBD1,CASSGQQGNGGGNQPQHF,TGTGCCAGCAGTGGACAACAGGGGAATGGCGGGGGCAATCAGCCCCAGCATTTT
TRBJ1-5,NA,TRBV6-6,NA,CASSYRGGVEPQHF,TGTGCCAGCAGTTACAGGGGGGGGGTTGAGCCCCAGCATTTT
TRBJ1-1,NA,TRBV7-6,NA,CASSSWGNTEAFF,TGTGCCAGCAGCTCTTGGGGGAACACTGAAGCTTTCTTT
TRBJ2-5,NA,TRBV7-2,NA,CASSNRATSSMTQYF,TGTGCCAGCAGCAATCGAGCGACCTCGTCGATGACCCAGTACTTC
TRBJ1-5,NA,TRBV27,NA,CASVYRKNSNQPQHF,TGTGCCAGCGTTTACCGGAAAAATAGCAATCAGCCCCAGCATTTT
TRBJ1-1,NA,TRBV7-3,NA,CASSQTPNTEAFF,TGTGCCAGCAGCCAGACCCCGAACACTGAAGCTTTCTTT
TRBJ1-1,NA,TRBV5-1,TRBD1,CASSGQGTVGNTEAFF,TGCGCCAGCAGCGGACAGGGGACCGTTGGGAACACTGAAGCTTTCTTT
TRBJ1-2,NA,TRBV5-1,NA,CASRGDTGYTF,TGCGCCAGCAGAGGGGACACGGGCTACACCTTC
TRBJ1-6,few,TRBV6-5,TRBD1,CASSYTRTGNSPLHF,TGTGCCAGCAGTTACACCCGGACAGGGAATTCACCCCTCCACTTT
TRBJ2-7,NA,TRBV5-1,TRBD2,CASSLGRGGYEQYF,TGCGCCAGCAGCTTGGGGCGGGGGGGTTACGAGCAGTACTTC
TRBJ1-5,NA,TRBV28,NA,CASCQWGQPQHF,TGTGCCAGCTGTCAGTGGGGTCAGCCCCAGCATTTT
TRBJ1-3,NA,TRBV19,NA,CASSIGATGNTIYF,TGTGCCAGTAGTATCGGGGCAACCGGAAACACCATATATTTT
TRBJ1-6,NA,TRBV5-1,NA,CASSLGDNSPLHF,TGCGCCAGCAGCTTGGGGGATAATTCACCCCTCCACTTT
TRBJ2-1,medium-sized,TRBV27,NA,CASSLGYEQFF,TGTGCCAGCAGTTTAGGGTATGAACAGTTCTTC
TRBJ2-5,NA,TRBV30,TRBD1,CAWSVIGTGVETQYF,TGTGCCTGGAGTGTAATTGGTACAGGGGTAGAGACCCAGTACTTC
TRBJ2-7,NA,TRBV28,NA,CASSHTVKGRYEQYF,TGTGCCAGCAGCCATACCGTAAAGGGGCGGTACGAGCAGTACTTC
TRBJ1-2,NA,TRBV13,NA,CASSSRAANYGYTF,TGTGCCAGCAGCTCCCGGGCCGCGAACTATGGCTACACCTTC
TRBJ1-3,NA,TRBV7-2,NA,CASSLYPGVNTIYF,TGTGCCAGCAGCTTATACCCAGGGGTGAACACCATATATTTT
TRBJ1-2,NA,TRBV10-3,NA,CAISESTGTYGYTF,TGTGCCATCAGTGAATCCACAGGGACCTATGGCTACACCTTC
TRBJ2-7,NA,TRBV11-3,NA,CASSLVPSLSSYEQYF,TGTGCCAGCAGCTTAGTCCCAAGCCTCAGCTCCTACGAGCAGTACTTC
TRBJ1-2,NA,TRBV15,NA,CATSRERSDTANYGYTF,TGTGCCACCAGCAGAGAACGATCGGACACCGCTAACTATGGCTACACCTTC
TRBJ2-1,NA,TRBV7-9,TRBD1,CASSLVDRTHYNEQFF,TGTGCCAGCAGCTTAGTGGACAGGACCCATTACAATGAGCAGTTCTTC
TRBJ2-7,NA,TRBV29-1,NA,CSVVGVHEQYF,TGCAGCGTTGTCGGGGTCCACGAGCAGTACTTC
TRBJ1-2,NA,TRBV11-3,NA,CASSFGWGNDYGYTF,TGTGCCAGCAGCTTCGGGTGGGGGAACGACTATGGCTACACCTTC
TRBJ1-4,NA,TRBV7-6,NA,CASSLASVGEKLFF,TGTGCCAGCAGCTTAGCCTCGGTTGGGGAAAAACTGTTTTTT
TRBJ2-5,NA,TRBV6-6,TRBD1,CASSGTGGQETQYF,TGTGCCAGCAGTGGGACAGGGGGCCAAGAGACCCAGTACTTC
TRBJ1-5,NA,TRBV6-5,NA,CASSSHRDSNQPQHF,TGTGCCAGCAGTTCACACCGGGACAGCAATCAGCCCCAGCATTTT
TRBJ2-7,NA,TRBV6-5,TRBD2,CASSLAGEGYEQYF,TGTGCCAGCAGTCTAGCGGGAGAAGGCTACGAGCAGTACTTC
TRBJ1-5,NA,TRBV19,TRBD1,CASDDRASNQPQHF,TGTGCCAGCGATGACAGGGCCTCCAATCAGCCCCAGCATTTT
TRBJ1-2,few,TRBV5-8,NA,CASSLLNNYGYTF,TGTGCCAGCAGCTTGCTGAATAACTATGGCTACACCTTC
TRBJ1-5,NA,TRBV27,NA,CASSLQTPTVGNQPQHF,TGTGCCAGCAGTTTACAGACCCCAACTGTGGGCAATCAGCCCCAGCATTTT
TRBJ2-6,NA,TRBV5-1,TRBD1,CASSLGGGTGANVLTF,TGCGCCAGCAGCTTGGGAGGGGGCACTGGGGCCAACGTCCTGACTTTC
TRBJ2-3,NA,TRBV7-3,NA,CASSLSGVNTDTQYF,TGTGCCAGCAGCTTATCGGGAGTCAACACAGATACGCAGTATTTT
TRBJ1-6,NA,TRBV28,NA,CASSLGFNSPLHF,TGTGCCAGCAGTTTGGGTTTTAATTCACCCCTCCACTTT
TRBJ2-5,NA,TRBV21-1,NA,CASSKKPGRGKQETQYF,TGTGCCAGCAGCAAAAAGCCCGGGCGGGGGAAACAAGAGACCCAGTACTTC